This TCR beta chain was captured in a study of blood T cell repertoires in COVID-19. Whole-study context: The origin of the acute and convalescent COVID-19 samples was the United States, Italy and Spain. T cells, B-cell-depleted T cells, or PBMCs supplied cDNA or gDNA.

The V end was cut by 4 bases, the J end by 3 bases, with 16 bases between. CDR1 and CDR2 (germline): LNHDA, SQIVND (reference sequence). This CDR3 has 16 amino acids. Authors' analysis steps: For nucleated cells, counts were estimated from reference gene primer amplification. Repertoires were generated with immunoSEQ multiplex PCR, while TCRdb's copy carries only in-frame clones and drops some. V and J calls and clone size are copied from that table; D and trimming were computed from the DNA. The sample yields 200,000 to 250,000 clones, approximately 80% seen once. The chain recombines TRBV19 with TRBJ1-5; tentative D call: TRBD1 (5 bases). The clonotype comes from a human donor in a cohort sampled during active COVID-19. The source material was peripheral blood. The CDR3 protein is CASSTPDGQFNQPQHF. CDR3 sequence (DNA): TGTGCCAGTAGTACTCCCGATGGACAATTCAATCAGCCCCAGCATTTT.